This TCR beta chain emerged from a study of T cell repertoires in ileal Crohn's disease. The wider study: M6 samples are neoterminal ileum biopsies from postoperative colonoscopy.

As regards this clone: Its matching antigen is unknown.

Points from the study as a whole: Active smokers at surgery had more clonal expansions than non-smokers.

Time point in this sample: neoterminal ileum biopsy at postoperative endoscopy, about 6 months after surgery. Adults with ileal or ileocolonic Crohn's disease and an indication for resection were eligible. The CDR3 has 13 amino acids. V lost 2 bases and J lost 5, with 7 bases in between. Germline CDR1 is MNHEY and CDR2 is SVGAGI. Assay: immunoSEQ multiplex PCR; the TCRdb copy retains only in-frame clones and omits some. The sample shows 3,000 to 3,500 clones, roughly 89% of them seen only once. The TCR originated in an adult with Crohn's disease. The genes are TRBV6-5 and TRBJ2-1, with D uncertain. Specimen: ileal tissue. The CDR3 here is CASSYHNDNEQFF. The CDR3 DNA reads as TGTGCCAGCAGTTACCACAACGACAATGAGCAGTTCTTC.